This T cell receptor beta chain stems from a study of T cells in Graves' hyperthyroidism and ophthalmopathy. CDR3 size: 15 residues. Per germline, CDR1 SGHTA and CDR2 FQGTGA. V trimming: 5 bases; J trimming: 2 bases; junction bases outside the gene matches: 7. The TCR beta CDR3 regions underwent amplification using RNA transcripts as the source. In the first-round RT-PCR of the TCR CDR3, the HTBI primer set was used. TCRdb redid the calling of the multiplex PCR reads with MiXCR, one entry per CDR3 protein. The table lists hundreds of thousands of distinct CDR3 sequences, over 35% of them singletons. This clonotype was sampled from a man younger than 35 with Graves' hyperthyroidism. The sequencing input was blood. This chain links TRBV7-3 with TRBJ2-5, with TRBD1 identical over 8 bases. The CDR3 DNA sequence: TGTGCCAGCAGCCAATCCCGGACAGGGCAAGAGACCCAGTACTTC. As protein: CASSQSRTGQETQYF. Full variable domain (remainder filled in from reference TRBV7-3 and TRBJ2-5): GAGVSQTPSNKVTEKGKYVELRCDPISGHTALYWYRQSLGQGPEFLIYFQGTGAADDSGLPNDRFFAVRPEGSVSTLKIQRTERGDSAVYLCASSQSRTGQETQYFGPGTRLLVL.